The 32 T cell receptor beta chains reported below all come from one sample, sequenced in a study of blood T cell repertoires in COVID-19. Profiling relied on immunoSEQ multiplex PCR, and the TCRdb table lists in-frame clones only, not all of them. The sample has a few hundred thousand clones, 85% seen once; the top ten hold 3.5% to 4%. Material: peripheral blood. The receptor set was obtained from a woman aged 18-35 years with acute or convalescent COVID-19.

This clone was detected only once. In nucleotides, the CDR3 is TGTGCCAGCTTAGAAGGACTTCACACTGAAGCTTTCTTT. Protein: CASLEGLHTEAFF. The chain carries TRBV12-3 or TRBV12-4 and TRBJ1-1; D gene unclear. Deletions cut 8 bases from V and 3 bases from J, with 13 bases between. The CDR3 contains 13 residues.

The chain combines TRBV4-2 with TRBJ2-7; a possible D gene is TRBD2 (8 bases). The CDR3 spans 20 residues. Trimming left V 4 bases short and J 5 bases short, with 33 bases between. Germline V gene data show CDR1 as LGHNA and CDR2 as YNFKEQ. CDR3 sequence (DNA): TGTGCCAGCAGCCCCCGGGAGGGGATGGGCGAGGGGGCTTCGAGCCACGAGCAGTACTTC. This gives the protein CASSPREGMGEGASSHEQYF.

The chain has TRBV19 and TRBJ2-3, with D hard to call. V lost 6 bases, J lost 2 bases, and 12 bases lay in between. Germline V gene data show CDR1 as LNHDA and CDR2 as SQIVND (reference sequence). The CDR3 sequence is 14 residues long. CDR3 region: CASRRSTFTDTQYF. The CDR3 coding sequence is TGTGCCAGTAGACGTTCGACTTTCACAGATACGCAGTATTTT. The full variable domain, in which reference TRBV19 and TRBJ2-3 provide the parts outside the CDR3, is DGGITQSPKYLFRKEGQNVTLSCEQNLNHDAMYWYRQDPGQGLRLIYYSQIVNDFQKGDIAEGYSVSREKKESFPLTVTSAQKNPTAFYLCASRRSTFTDTQYFGPGTRLTVL.

The gene calls are TRBV18 and TRBJ2-1; 8 nucleotides match TRBD1. This CDR3 spans 13 amino acids. Germline V gene sequence: CDR1 KGHSH, CDR2 LQKENI. J lost 15 bases, V lost 3 bases, and 10 bases had no gene match. The CDR3 sequence: CASSPGQGMGGFF. The CDR3 nucleotides read TGTGCCAGCTCACCCGGACAGGGAATGGGTGGGTTCTTC.

The V gene is TRBV7-2, the J gene TRBJ1-4; tentative D call: TRBD1 (6 bases). Germline V CDR1 and CDR2: SGHTA, FQGNSA. The V end was cut by 5 bases, the J end by 5 bases, with 9 bases between. The CDR3 contains 13 residues. The CDR3 bases are TGTGCCAGCAGCCCTGGACAGAATGAAAAACTGTTTTTT. Translating gives CASSPGQNEKLFF.

The rearrangement joins TRBV30 to TRBJ2-7; 10 nucleotides agree with TRBD2. In germline, CDR1 is GTSNPN, CDR2 SVGIG (reference sequence). With 4 bases clipped from V and 4 bases from J, the junction kept 4 bases outside the gene matches. CDR3 length: 13 residues. The CDR3 protein is CAWNQREGYEQYF. In DNA form, the CDR3 reads TGTGCCTGGAATCAGCGGGAGGGGTACGAGCAGTACTTC.

This clone was seen once. This chain connects TRBV5-1 to TRBJ1-1; perhaps TRBD1 as D (6 bases). CDR1 and CDR2 from the germline V gene are SGHRS and YFSETQ. V was pared by 7 bases and J by 6 bases, with 10 bases between. The CDR3 is 11 residues long. CDR3 in amino acids: CASRQGSEAFF. The CDR3 DNA reads TGCGCCAGCCGGCAGGGGTCTGAAGCTTTCTTT.

The chain couples TRBV28 to TRBJ2-7; TRBD2 matches at 10 bases. CDR3 size: 16 residues. J was trimmed by 2 bases and V by 6 bases; bases with no gene match: 10. Germline lookup yields CDR1 MDHEN and CDR2 SYDVKM. CDR3 protein: CASSRSSGRDTYEQYF. The CDR3 DNA reads TGTGCCAGCAGCCGCTCCAGCGGGAGGGATACCTACGAGCAGTACTTC.

The rearrangement links TRBV7-7 to TRBJ2-1; 8 nucleotides agree with TRBD2. Germline assignment: CDR1 SSHAT and CDR2 FNYEAQ (reference sequence). The V and J ends lost 4 bases and 8 bases, in that order; junction bases with no gene match: 4. This CDR3 is 13 amino acids long. Here the CDR3 reads CASSSERGYEQFF. CDR3 DNA sequence: TGTGCCAGCAGCTCCGAGCGGGGGTATGAGCAGTTCTTC.

The rearrangement links TRBV18 to TRBJ1-2; 10 nucleotides agree with TRBD1. J lost 6 bases, V lost 0 bases, and 4 bases had no gene match. There are 15 residues in the CDR3. Germline V CDR1 and CDR2: KGHSH, LQKENI. The DNA of the CDR3 is TGTGCCAGCTCACCACCTGGACAGGGGGGCGATGGCTACACCTTC. Amino acids: CASSPPGQGGDGYTF.

V and J are TRBV24-1 and TRBJ2-6, with D possibly matching TRBD1 (5 bases). The V gene's germline CDR1 is KGHDR and CDR2 SFDVKD. This CDR3 contains 14 residues. Trimming stripped 7 bases from V and 4 bases from J, with 10 bases between. The CDR3 region has the DNA TGTGCCACCAGCTCAGGGCCCGGGGCCAACGTCCTGACTTTC. This translates into CATSSGPGANVLTF.

V and J are TRBV3-1 (or the pseudogene TRBV3-2) and TRBJ1-1; 12 bases match TRBD1. From germline, CDR1 is LGHDT and CDR2 YNNKEL (reference sequence). The V gene end was trimmed by 4 bases and the J gene end by 1 base; junction bases not matched to a gene: 10. This CDR3 spans 18 amino acids. CDR3 sequence: CASSPRSGTGGSNTEAFF. DNA of the CDR3: TGTGCCAGCAGCCCGCGGAGCGGGACAGGGGGCTCGAACACTGAAGCTTTCTTT.

V gene TRBV18 combines with J gene TRBJ1-3; D unresolved. V was cut by 5 bases and J by 0 bases, with 11 bases left in between. The CDR3 totals 15 residues. CDR1 is KGHSH and CDR2 is LQKENI in the germline V gene. The CDR3 protein is CASSIEGNSGNTIYF. CDR3 bases: TGTGCCAGCTCAATAGAGGGCAACTCTGGAAACACCATATATTTT.

This clone was seen only a few times. The chain has TRBV3-1 (or the pseudogene TRBV3-2) and TRBJ2-2; 8 bases align to TRBD2. Germline trimming cut 2 bases from V and 4 bases from J; bases unmatched to any gene: 6. CDR1 LGHDT and CDR2 YNNKEL come from the germline V gene (reference sequence). This CDR3 has 16 residues. CDR3 sequence (DNA): TGTGCCAGCAGCCAAACTAGGACTAGCCCCACCGGGGAGCTGTTTTTT. It yields the protein CASSQTRTSPTGELFF.

The J gene is TRBJ2-3, the V gene TRBV9; the D gene is possibly TRBD2 (5 bases). This CDR3 contains 13 residues. V shed 0 bases and J shed 4 bases, with 6 bases lying between them. Per germline, CDR1 SGDLS and CDR2 YYNGEE. CDR3 sequence: CASSVGEPDTQYF. The DNA for the CDR3 is TGTGCCAGCAGCGTAGGGGAGCCAGATACGCAGTATTTT. Using reference TRBV9 and TRBJ2-3 for the parts outside the CDR3, the full variable domain is DSGVTQTPKHLITATGQRVTLRCSPRSGDLSVYWYQQSLDQGLQFLIQYYNGEERAKGNILERFSAQQFPDLHSELNLSSLELGDSALYFCASSVGEPDTQYFGPGTRLTVL.

The chain is built from TRBV10-1 and TRBJ1-1, with unresolved D. In germline, CDR1 is WNHNN, CDR2 SYGVQD (reference sequence). The V and J ends lost 6 bases and 4 bases respectively, with 12 bases between them. The CDR3 sequence is 13 residues long. The CDR3 region is CASSRSRGTEAFF. The CDR3 DNA sequence: TGCGCCAGCAGCCGGTCCCGGGGCACTGAAGCTTTCTTT.

This chain links TRBV5-1 with TRBJ1-1, with 8 bases aligning to TRBD1. Trimming cost V 0 bases and J 4 bases; bases outside gene matches: 11. The CDR3 has 17 residues. In germline, CDR1 is SGHRS, CDR2 YFSETQ. The CDR3 sequence is CASSLESPTTGVTEAFF. CDR3 nucleotides: TGCGCCAGCAGCTTGGAATCCCCAACGACAGGGGTCACTGAAGCTTTCTTT.

The rearrangement links TRBV7-2 to TRBJ2-7; TRBD1 might be the D (5 bases). V was clipped by 2 bases and J by 6 bases, with 17 bases between them. This CDR3 contains 15 residues. From germline, CDR1 is SGHTA and CDR2 FQGNSA. CDR3 in DNA: TGTGCCAGCAGCTTATGGCCGGAAGGGGAAGGCGAGCAGTACTTC. It codes for CASSLWPEGEGEQYF.

This clone came up once. The chain is built from TRBV9 and TRBJ1-6; D is undetermined. This CDR3 is 14 amino acids long. Germline V gene lookup returns CDR1 SGDLS and CDR2 YYNGEE. Trimming shortened V by 0 bases and J by 8 bases, and 9 bases separated the two germline ends. The CDR3 sequence: CASSVGGGHSPLHF. The CDR3 DNA follows: TGTGCCAGCAGCGTAGGGGGAGGCCATTCACCCCTCCACTTT.

The rearrangement joins TRBV9 to TRBJ1-2, with D maybe TRBD1 (5 bases). Per germline, CDR1 SGDLS and CDR2 YYNGEE. The V gene lost 0 bases and the J gene lost 2 bases, with 14 bases spanning the gap. The CDR3 consists of 16 residues. The chain's CDR3 is CASSVGANGGNYGYTF. CDR3 nucleotide sequence: TGTGCCAGCAGCGTAGGCGCGAATGGGGGGAACTATGGCTACACCTTC.

The chain has TRBV21-1 and TRBJ2-2; the table calls TRBD1, which could not be checked here. TRBV21-1 represents a pseudogene. The length of the CDR3 is 14 residues. CDR3 nucleotide sequence: TGTGCCAGCAGCTATCAGGGGGAAACCGGGGAGCTGTTTTTT. Encoded protein: CASSYQGETGELFF.

The genes are TRBV5-1 and TRBJ2-5; the D gene is possibly TRBD1 (5 bases). Germline V gives CDR1 SGHRS, CDR2 YFSETQ. The V end was cut by 0 bases, the J end by 5 bases, with 14 bases between. The CDR3 is made up of 15 amino acids. CDR3 in amino acids: CASSLGPAGSETQYF. Here the CDR3 DNA reads TGCGCCAGCAGCTTGGGTCCGGCAGGGTCCGAGACCCAGTACTTC.

In its sample, this clone was seen once. The J gene is TRBJ1-2, the V gene TRBV24-1, with a possible D match to TRBD1 (5 bases). This CDR3 comprises 13 residues. The germline V gene encodes CDR1 KGHDR and CDR2 SFDVKD. Trimming removed 6 bases from V and 6 bases from J, with 13 bases in between. The CDR3: CATSRWQGDGYTF. The CDR3 coding sequence is TGTGCCACCAGTCGATGGCAGGGTGATGGCTACACCTTC.

The rearrangement uses TRBV19 and TRBJ1-5, with 7 positions matching TRBD1. The CDR3 is 15 amino acids. The germline V gene encodes CDR1 LNHDA and CDR2 SQIVND (reference sequence). The trim removed 5 bases at V and 0 bases at J, leaving 4 bases unmatched. CDR3 protein: CASSPTGNSNQPQHF. The CDR3 region has the DNA TGTGCCAGTAGTCCGACAGGGAATAGCAATCAGCCCCAGCATTTT.

The gene calls are TRBV9 and TRBJ1-6; no clear D gene. Between the trimmed V and J ends, which lost 3 bases and 5 bases, there was a span of 6 bases. This CDR3 comprises 13 residues. Germline assignment: CDR1 SGDLS and CDR2 YYNGEE. The CDR3 DNA reads as TGTGCCAGCAGCGGCAGTAATAATTCACCCCTCCACTTT. It is translated as CASSGSNNSPLHF.

The chain has TRBV29-1 and TRBJ1-1; 11 bases are shared with TRBD1. V was clipped by 4 bases and J by 1 base; unmatched bases: 8. The length of the CDR3 is 16 residues. Germline lookup yields CDR1 SQVTM and CDR2 ANQGSEA. The DNA of the CDR3 is TGCAGCGTTGCTTACCTCGGGACAGGGGGGAACACTGAAGCTTTCTTT. Residues: CSVAYLGTGGNTEAFF.

The CDR3 loop reads CASSLESRRGSYEQYF. CDR3 coding DNA: TGTGCCAGCAGTTTAGAGTCTCGACGGGGCTCCTACGAGCAGTACTTC. The rearrangement links TRBV28 to TRBJ2-7, with D maybe TRBD2 (5 bases). The V gene's germline CDR1 is MDHEN and CDR2 SYDVKM. Between the trimmed V and J ends, which lost 2 bases and 0 bases, there was a span of 14 bases. The CDR3 loop spans 16 amino acids.

The chain uses TRBV27 and TRBJ1-5, with D perhaps matching TRBD1 (5 bases). The germline V and J ends were trimmed by 7 bases and 1 base, with 14 bases remaining between them. In germline, CDR1 is MNHEY, CDR2 SMNVEV (reference sequence). The CDR3 is 15 amino acids. CDR3 in DNA: TGTGCCAGCAAGGTCGGGGGGTTCAGCAATCAGCCCCAGCATTTT. Encoded protein: CASKVGGFSNQPQHF.

The gene calls are TRBV6-1 and TRBJ2-2, with TRBD2 matching over 11 bases. V trimming: 4 bases; J trimming: 3 bases; junction bases outside the gene matches: 4. CDR1 and CDR2 from the germline V gene are MNHNS and SASEGT. The CDR3 spans 16 residues. CDR3 loop: CASSGVAGGHTGELFF. The CDR3 DNA follows: TGTGCCAGCAGTGGAGTAGCGGGGGGGCACACCGGGGAGCTGTTTTTT.

The chain uses TRBV19 and TRBJ2-7, with a tentative D call TRBD1 (5 bases). The V end was cut by 5 bases, the J end by 2 bases, with 13 bases between. The CDR3 consists of 14 residues. The V gene's germline CDR1 is LNHDA and CDR2 SQIVND (reference sequence). The CDR3 loop is CASSETAIAYEQYF. The CDR3 coding sequence is TGTGCCAGTAGTGAGACAGCAATTGCCTACGAGCAGTACTTC. Looking up the rest from reference TRBV19 and TRBJ2-7 gives the full variable domain: DGGITQSPKYLFRKEGQNVTLSCEQNLNHDAMYWYRQDPGQGLRLIYYSQIVNDFQKGDIAEGYSVSREKKESFPLTVTSAQKNPTAFYLCASSETAIAYEQYFGPGTRLTVT.

CDR3 in amino acids: CASSDPGQGARETQYF. The CDR3 coding sequence is TGTGCCAGCAGCGATCCGGGACAGGGGGCGCGAGAGACCCAGTACTTC. The chain is built from TRBV9 and TRBJ2-5; 12 bases match TRBD1. The CDR3 contains 16 residues. The germline V gene encodes CDR1 SGDLS and CDR2 YYNGEE. V shed 3 bases and J 4 bases; nucleotides not matched to a gene: 7.

This clone occurred many times. The rearrangement joins TRBV6-5 to TRBJ2-7; TRBD1 might be the D (6 bases). CDR1 and CDR2 from the germline V gene are MNHEY and SVGAGI. This CDR3 contains 13 residues. Trimming removed 4 bases from V and 2 bases from J, with 9 bases in between. CDR3 loop: CASSSTGPYEQYF. In nucleotides, the CDR3 is TGTGCCAGCAGTTCTACAGGGCCCTACGAGCAGTACTTC.